This T cell receptor beta chain appears in the sequencing data of a study of immune evolution from preneoplasia to lung adenocarcinoma. Across the whole study: HLA loss of heterozygosity: around 6.5% AIS, about 15% MIA, around 35% ADC, none AAH. Study-wide results and caveats: KRAS-mutant nodules had the highest T cell clonality. Normal lung had highest clonality; later lesions appeared denser, more diverse.

Points on this clone: The antigen is not known.

The V gene's germline CDR1 is MNHNS and CDR2 SASEGT. The CDR3 loop spans 14 amino acids. V lost 11 bases to trimming and J lost 1 base, with 14 bases between them. Method: immunoSEQ multiplex PCR; TCRdb's copy keeps in-frame clones and lacks some. The sample contains approximately 3,800 clones, around three quarters of which appear only once. The sequence was collected from a person between 60 and 80 years old with lung adenocarcinoma. Specimen: FFPE minimally invasive lung adenocarcinoma tissue. V and J are TRBV6-1 and TRBJ2-2; D might be TRBD1 or TRBD2, each matching 5 bases. CDR3 sequence: CAGGVVGNTGELFF. In DNA, the CDR3 is TGTGCCGGGGGTGTGGTAGGGAACACCGGGGAGCTGTTTTTT.